This T cell receptor (beta chain) derives from a study of T cells in Graves' hyperthyroidism and ophthalmopathy. V lost 4 bases and J 0 bases, leaving 4 bases between the germline ends. CDR1 MNHEY and CDR2 SMNVEV come from the germline V gene (reference sequence). CDR3 size: 13 residues. Study findings and constraints: A median approximately 6.8 months before onset, the model predicted ophthalmopathy.

TCR beta CDR3 regions were amplified from RNA transcripts. HTBI primers were the set used in a first-round RT-PCR of the TCR CDR3. TCRdb itself ran the multiplex PCR reads through MiXCR, one entry per CDR3 protein. The sample holds 700,000 or so distinct CDR3 sequences, 15% to 20% seen once. This clonotype was observed at least ten times. Antigen specificity is unknown. The authors took PBMCs from roughly 9.5 ml fresh peripheral blood. Specimen: blood. The receptor was derived from a man aged 18 to 29 with Graves' hyperthyroidism. The chain links TRBV27 to TRBJ2-1; D is uncertain. The CDR3 DNA sequence: TGTGCCAGCAGTTCCCTCTCCTACAATGAGCAGTTCTTC. It is translated as CASSSLSYNEQFF.